This TCR beta chain was recovered during a study of response to subunit inactivated influenza vaccine. Study results and limitations: Authors suggested that a seasonal influenza vaccination recruits few new T cells each time.

In its sample, this clonotype was seen once. Its antigen is not identified. Each CDR3 protein is one row after TCRdb ran MiXCR on the RT-PCR reads. The repertoire has about 700,000 distinct CDR3 sequences, around 15% of them found once; the top ten carry around 7.6%. V shed 3 bases and J 7 bases; nucleotides not matched to a gene: 4. The CDR3 sequence is 14 residues long. CDR1 is MGHRA, CDR2 YSYEKL, per germline. This specimen consisted of PBMCs from blood, obtained approximately 15 days before vaccination. This receptor was taken from a man aged 45-65 years who received an inactivated influenza vaccine. The chain couples TRBV4-1 to TRBJ2-1; 9 bases match TRBD2. CDR3 DNA: TGCGCCAGCAGCCAGAGACTAGCGGAAAATGAGCAGTTCTTC. It encodes CASSQRLAENEQFF.